Below, 24 T cell receptor beta chains from the same sample are listed, as sequenced in a study of CD8+CD57+ T cells in acquired aplastic anemia. Patients chosen for sequencing had shown CD8+CD57+ cell expansion by flow cytometry. Profiling of TCR beta VDJ combinations and CDR3 sequences used genomic DNA as template. TCRdb recomputed calls from the reads with MiXCR, one row per CDR3 protein. The profile shows under 150,000 distinct CDR3 sequences, about two fifths of them singletons. Sequencing was performed on sorted CD4+, CD8+, or CD8+CD57+ T cells (not recorded which) from PBMCs. These receptors were obtained from a human donor with aplastic anemia.

The chain carries TRBV11-1 and TRBJ1-1, with D uncertain. Germline CDR1 is SGHAT and CDR2 is FQDESV (reference sequence). This CDR3 has 16 residues. Trimming removed 1 base at V and 2 bases at J, with 14 bases between. This CDR3 is CASSLVPNTFNTEAFF. The CDR3 bases are TGTGCCAGCAGCTTAGTCCCGAACACGTTTAACACTGAAGCTTTCTTT.

The sample holds many counts of this clonotype. The J gene is TRBJ2-6, the V gene TRBV19; D is undetermined. Between the trimmed V and J ends, which lost 5 bases and 1 base, there was a span of 3 bases. Germline V gene lookup returns CDR1 LNHDA and CDR2 SQIVND (reference sequence). This CDR3 spans 13 amino acids. The CDR3, as DNA: TGTGCCAGTAGTTCGTCTGGGGCCAACGTCCTGACTTTC. This gives the protein CASSSSGANVLTF.

The table lists this clonotype with a count of one. CDR3 bases: TGTGCCAGCAGACCGAGTAATCAGCCCCAGCATTTT. Its translation: CASRPSNQPQHF. The V call is TRBV7-4, the J call TRBJ1-5, with no clear D. CDR1 is SGHVT, CDR2 SQSDAQ, per germline. The CDR3 has 12 amino acids. The V end was cut by 6 bases, the J end by 4 bases, with 7 bases between. Filled out from reference TRBV7-4 and TRBJ1-5, the complete variable domain reads GAGVSQSPRYKVAKRGRDVALRCDSISGHVTLYWYRQTLGQGSEVLTYSQSDAQRDKSGRPSGRFSAERPERSVSTLKIQRTEQGDSAVYLCASRPSNQPQHFGDGTRLSIL.

In this sample, this clonotype turned up once. V usage is TRBV10-3 and J usage is TRBJ1-2; a weak D match, TRBD1 (6 bases). The germline gives CDR1 ENHRY, CDR2 SYGVKD. V lost 10 bases to trimming and J lost 7 bases, with 22 bases between them. CDR3 size: 14 residues. The CDR3 DNA follows: TGTGCCAGCAGCTTAGAGTCCCGACAGGCTGGCTACACCTTC. Its translation is CASSLESRQAGYTF.

This clonotype was detected ten times or more. The rearrangement uses TRBV4-1 and TRBJ1-1; the match to TRBD1 covers 7 bases. The ends lost 5 bases at V and 3 bases at J; junction bases unmatched: 3. Germline V CDR1 and CDR2: MGHRA, YSYEKL. The CDR3 totals 13 residues. CDR3 DNA sequence: TGCGCCAGCAGCGGTGACAGGGACACTGAAGCTTTCTTT. This codes for CASSGDRDTEAFF.

This clonotype appeared many times. The chain carries TRBV2 and TRBJ2-7; 9 nucleotides match TRBD1. This CDR3 spans 15 amino acids. J was trimmed by 0 bases and V by 6 bases; bases with no gene match: 6. Germline V gives CDR1 SNHLY, CDR2 FYNNEI. The CDR3 region is CASRRGQGSSYEQYV. The CDR3 coding sequence is TGTGCCAGCAGGAGGGGACAGGGAAGCTCCTACGAGCAGTACGTC.

For this clonotype: Being one base from a much bigger clone, this may be a read error. The chain couples TRBV11-2 to TRBJ2-2; TRBD1 matches 8 bases. The CDR3 has 16 amino acids. Germline lookup yields CDR1 SGHAT and CDR2 FQNNGV. The CDR3 sequence is CASSLTGDPNAGELFF. The CDR3 DNA reads TGTGCCAGCAGCTTGACAGGGGACCCGAACGCCGGGGAGCTGTTTTTT.

This clonotype was observed a handful of times. The CDR3 DNA reads TGTGCCACCAGCGAGGGAACATCCTACGAGCAGTACTTC. It yields the protein CATSEGTSYEQYF. The chain has TRBV15 and TRBJ2-7; a weak D match, TRBD2 (5 bases). Trimming shortened V by 5 bases and J by 1 base, and 9 bases separated the two germline ends. CDR3 length: 13 residues. The germline V gene has CDR1 LNHNV and CDR2 YYDKDF (reference sequence).

The chain carries TRBV6-2 or TRBV6-3 and TRBJ1-3; D gene ambiguous. From germline, CDR1 is MNHEY and CDR2 SVGEGT. V was cut by 5 bases and J by 4 bases, with 6 bases left in between. This CDR3 has 12 amino acids. CDR3 region: CASSQRGNTIYF. The CDR3 DNA is TGTGCCAGCAGTCAGAGGGGAAACACCATATATTTT.

V is TRBV4-3 and J is TRBJ2-7, with TRBD2 matching 15 bases. Germline CDR1 reads LGHNA; CDR2 reads YSLEER. V gave up 1 base and J gave up 2 bases; unmatched junction bases: 6. The CDR3 spans 18 residues. DNA for the CDR3: TGCGCCAGCAGCCAAGGGACTAGCGGGGGGGCATTCGCCTACGAGCAGTACTTC. Translating gives CASSQGTSGGAFAYEQYF.

This clonotype was recorded at least ten times. This rearrangement joins TRBV7-2 to TRBJ2-1, with 7 positions matching TRBD2. The CDR3 covers 13 residues. V was clipped by 7 bases and J by 8 bases; unmatched bases: 8. Germline values: CDR1 SGHTA, CDR2 FQGNSA. The CDR3 region has the DNA TGTGCCAGCACTCTACTAGCGACCCATGAGCAGTTCTTC. It encodes CASTLLATHEQFF.

This rearrangement joins TRBV18 to TRBJ2-3; 9 nucleotides match TRBD2. Germline trimming cut 2 bases from V and 2 bases from J; bases unmatched to any gene: 2. This CDR3 spans 15 amino acids. The germline V gene has CDR1 KGHSH and CDR2 LQKENI. CDR3 amino acids: CASSPGGGATDTQYF. The CDR3, as DNA: TGTGCCAGCTCACCAGGCGGGGGGGCCACAGATACGCAGTATTTT.

This clonotype was counted ten times or more. The V call is TRBV11-1, the J call TRBJ2-1; no reliable D call. CDR1 and CDR2 from the germline V gene are SGHAT and FQDESV (reference sequence). This CDR3 comprises 14 residues. Trimming took off 5 bases at V and 4 bases at J, with 12 bases between the two ends. CDR3 in DNA: TGTGCCAGCAGCCCCGGTTGGCGGTACAATGAGCAGTTCTTC. Encoded protein: CASSPGWRYNEQFF.

On this clonotype itself: Possible read error: a much larger clone is one base away. This likely comes from a read error, as the CDR3 has no conserved phenylalanine or tryptophan at its end. The chain combines TRBV15 with TRBJ2-6; possible D gene TRBD2, 5 bases. Germline values: CDR1 LNHNV, CDR2 YYDKDF (reference sequence). CDR3 length equals 18 residues. The V gene lost 0 bases and the J gene lost 4 bases, with 16 bases spanning the gap. CDR3 in amino acids: CATSRDGSGSWGANVLTS. Here the CDR3 DNA reads TGTGCCACCAGCAGAGATGGAAGCGGTTCCTGGGGGGCCAACGTCCTGACTTCC.

CDR3: CATSTDRVGTGELFF. The CDR3 bases are TGTGCCACCAGCACCGACAGGGTTGGGACCGGGGAGCTGTTTTTT. This chain uses TRBV15 with TRBJ2-2, with 7 positions matching TRBD1. V lost 4 bases and J lost 5; bases outside the gene matches: 7. CDR3 length: 15 amino acids. Looked up from germline, CDR1 is LNHNV and CDR2 is YYDKDF (reference sequence).

This clonotype was observed many times. This sequence joins TRBV14 and TRBJ2-3, with D hard to call. The CDR3 loop spans 13 amino acids. Trimming took 2 bases from V and 6 from J, leaving 9 bases between them. CDR1 is SGHDN, CDR2 FVKESK, per germline. DNA of the CDR3: TGTGCCAGCAGCCAACGGAGTAGGGATACGCAGTATTTT. Translated: CASSQRSRDTQYF.

This clonotype occurred many times. The rearrangement uses TRBV19 and TRBJ1-5; TRBD1 is a possible D gene (5 bases). Germline V lookup: CDR1 LNHDA, CDR2 SQIVND (reference sequence). The CDR3 has 15 residues. Trimming stripped 2 bases from V and 1 base from J, with 9 bases between. The CDR3 region has the DNA TGTGCCAGTAGTATATTGGGGGAGAGCAATCAGCCCCAGCATTTT. It encodes CASSILGESNQPQHF.

Of note for this clonotype: A read error may be the cause here, since a much bigger clone is one base away. The chain recombines TRBV5-1 with TRBJ1-1; no definite D call. The CDR3 contains 14 residues. Germline V gene data show CDR1 as SGHRS and CDR2 as YFSETQ. Trimming cost V 7 bases and J 11 bases, with 24 bases left between them. This CDR3 is CASGRTSKERGAFF. The CDR3 nucleotides read TGCGCCAGCGGACGAACATCTAAAGAAAGAGGGGCTTTCTTT.

This clonotype was counted many times. The chain has TRBV6-5 and TRBJ1-2; no reliable D call. Germline V gives CDR1 MNHEY, CDR2 SVGAGI. Trimming left V 1 base short and J 1 base short, with 13 bases between. This CDR3 is 16 amino acids long. The CDR3 sequence: CASSYLSLGNNYGYTF. Here the CDR3 DNA reads TGTGCCAGCAGTTACTTATCCCTTGGGAATAACTATGGCTACACCTTC.

The genes are TRBV19 and TRBJ1-5; D not certain. There are 12 residues in the CDR3. Germline V gene data show CDR1 as LNHDA and CDR2 as SQIVND (reference sequence). The V gene lost 7 bases and the J gene lost 3 bases, with 7 bases spanning the gap. In DNA, the CDR3 is TGTGCCAGTAACAGAAACAATCAGCCCCAGCATTTT. Protein product: CASNRNNQPQHF.

This clonotype showed up many times. The V and J genes are TRBV30 and TRBJ1-2, with 7 bases identical to TRBD1. Germline assignment: CDR1 GTSNPN and CDR2 SVGIG (reference sequence). Trimming took 1 base from V and 0 from J; bases not matched to a gene: 2. This CDR3 has 14 residues. This CDR3 is CAWSGDSPNYGYTF. Here the CDR3 DNA reads TGTGCCTGGAGTGGGGACAGCCCTAACTATGGCTACACCTTC.

V and J are TRBV19 and TRBJ1-2; 8 positions match TRBD1. Per germline, CDR1 LNHDA and CDR2 SQIVND (reference sequence). V lost 10 bases, J lost 4 bases, and 8 bases stayed unmatched. CDR3 length equals 13 residues. The CDR3 bases are TGTGCCACCCAGGGGGCATTATCCTATGGCTACACCTTC. This translates into CATQGALSYGYTF.

For this clonotype: This may stem from a read error, because a much larger clone lies one nucleotide away. V usage is TRBV5-1 and J usage is TRBJ2-1; 7 nucleotides match TRBD2. The CDR3 has 16 residues. CDR1 is SGHRS and CDR2 is YFSETQ in the germline V gene. The CDR3 is CASSLEPGLRRNGQFF. CDR3 DNA sequence: TGCGCCAGCAGCTTGGAGCCGGGACTAAGAAGGAATGGGCAGTTCTTC.

This chain connects TRBV11-2 to TRBJ1-1; D unclear. The CDR3 covers 11 residues. Germline V gene sequence: CDR1 SGHAT, CDR2 FQNNGV. Between the trimmed V and J ends, which lost 11 bases and 3 bases, there was a span of 10 bases. CDR3 amino acids: CAAGIHTEAFF. The CDR3 DNA reads TGTGCCGCGGGGATCCACACTGAAGCTTTCTTT.